The 23 T cell receptor beta chains presented below share a single source sample, sequenced in a study of CD8+ T cells in alopecia areata (dated by TCRdb to about 2018). The protocol used for the library was the immunoSEQ multiplex PCR assay. RNA was extracted from all samples and reverse transcribed into cDNA, which served as template for TCR sequencing. Imported from immuneACCESS, the table was reduced by TCRdb to in-frame sequences with V and J called. These copies leave out some clones; in studies compared against another copy, an unresolved V gene accounts for under half, and the cause of the remainder is not known. The sample data list around 200,000 clones, and roughly 53% of these were observed just once. Clones ranked in the top ten supply roughly 12% of the sample. Explained via the paper, the time point label denotes: 20 to 30 weeks on oral tofacitinib. Interpreted using the paper, the treatment or condition label stands for: oral pan-JAK inhibitor, 5-10 mg twice daily.

The sequenced sample was CD8+ T cells sorted from blood, obtained at week 24, from a patient treated with tofacitinib. The receptors originated from a human donor with alopecia areata.

The chain couples TRBV27 to TRBJ2-5; D call uncertain. Trimming took off 5 bases at V and 5 bases at J, with 15 bases between the two ends. Germline lookup yields CDR1 MNHEY and CDR2 SMNVEV (reference sequence). The CDR3 runs 14 residues. Here the CDR3 DNA reads TGTGCCAGCAGTCCCGGGTTTGCTCCGGAGACCCAGTACTTC. Its protein product is CASSPGFAPETQYF.

The chain employs TRBV11-2 and TRBJ2-5; 8 bases line up with TRBD1. The V segment lost 5 bases and the J segment 2 bases; nucleotides outside the gene matches: 7. Looked up from germline, CDR1 is SGHAT and CDR2 is FQNNGV. The CDR3 sequence is 15 residues long. This CDR3 reads CASSLGQGLQETQYF. The CDR3 bases are TGTGCCAGCAGCCTAGGACAGGGCTTACAAGAGACCCAGTACTTC.

The chain couples TRBV4-1 to TRBJ2-3, with 9 positions matching TRBD1. After removal of 0 bases from V and 1 base from J, the junction contained 17 bases not matched to a gene. Germline V CDR1 and CDR2: MGHRA, YSYEKL. The CDR3 covers 21 residues. CDR3 loop: CASSQDLGFFGTGRGTDTQYF. DNA of the CDR3: TGCGCCAGCAGCCAAGACCTAGGGTTTTTCGGGACAGGGAGAGGCACAGATACGCAGTATTTT.

This clone was seen only a few times. The chain links TRBV28 to TRBJ2-7; D not certain. V lost 6 bases and J 0 bases, leaving 3 bases between the germline ends. The CDR3 spans 11 residues. The germline V gene has CDR1 MDHEN and CDR2 SYDVKM. CDR3 in DNA: TGTGCCAGCAGCGACTCCTACGAGCAGTACTTC. Translated: CASSDSYEQYF.

The chain combines TRBV14 with TRBJ2-5; 11 positions agree with TRBD2. V trimming: 0 bases; J trimming: 0 bases; junction bases outside the gene matches: 6. The CDR3 spans 18 residues. The germline gives CDR1 SGHDN, CDR2 FVKESK. This CDR3 is CASSQERGLAVYQETQYF. The CDR3 bases are TGTGCCAGCAGCCAAGAACGGGGACTAGCGGTGTACCAAGAGACCCAGTACTTC. The variable domain in full, with the rest retrieved from reference TRBV14 and TRBJ2-5, is EAGVTQFPSHSVIEKGQTVTLRCDPISGHDNLYWYRRVMGKEIKFLLHFVKESKQDESGMPNNRFLAERTGGTYSTLKVQPAELEDSGVYFCASSQERGLAVYQETQYFGPGTRLLVL.

The chain joins TRBV15 to TRBJ1-6; D ambiguous. The CDR3 sequence is 15 residues long. Trimming shortened V by 0 bases and J by 7 bases, and 10 bases separated the two germline ends. Germline V gene data show CDR1 as LNHNV and CDR2 as YYDKDF (reference sequence). The CDR3 protein is CATSRDRGGNSPLHF. CDR3 coding DNA: TGTGCCACCAGCAGAGATCGAGGTGGAAATTCACCCCTCCACTTT.

In this sample, this clone turned up a few times. The rearrangement links TRBV6-1 to TRBJ2-5; 12 bases fit TRBD1. CDR1 and CDR2 (germline): MNHNS, SASEGT. With V trimmed by 3 bases and J by 5 bases, 4 bases remained unmatched. This CDR3 comprises 15 residues. The CDR3 nucleotides are TGTGCCAGCAGTGAGGGACAGGGGGCTGGGGAGACCCAGTACTTC. It yields the protein CASSEGQGAGETQYF.

On this clone: This same CDR3 is encoded by further DNA sequences in the sample. The gene calls are TRBV5-1 and TRBJ2-7; D is unclear. Trimming removed 1 base from V and 6 bases from J, with 8 bases in between. The germline V gene encodes CDR1 SGHRS and CDR2 YFSETQ. The CDR3 is 12 amino acids. Written as DNA, the CDR3 is TGCGCCAGCAGCTTGAACAGAGCCGAGCAGTACTTC. Its translation: CASSLNRAEQYF.

The chain carries TRBV5-1 and TRBJ1-1; perhaps TRBD1 as D (5 bases). CDR1 is SGHRS, CDR2 YFSETQ, per germline. Trimming left V 3 bases short and J 1 base short, with 10 bases between. CDR3 size: 14 residues. This chain's CDR3 is CASSSLTENTEAFF. The DNA for the CDR3 is TGCGCCAGCAGCTCCCTGACAGAGAACACTGAAGCTTTCTTT.

The V and J genes are TRBV6-6 and TRBJ1-6; D remains ambiguous. Trimming cost V 6 bases and J 1 base, with 4 bases left between them. Looked up from germline, CDR1 is MNHNY and CDR2 is SVGAGI (reference sequence). The CDR3 is 13 residues long. The CDR3 nucleotides read TGTGCCAGCAGAGGGTCCTATAATTCACCCCTCCACTTT. It yields the protein CASRGSYNSPLHF.

V gene TRBV30 combines with J gene TRBJ1-2; TRBD1 matches at 10 bases. The CDR3 is made up of 13 amino acids. CDR1 is GTSNPN, CDR2 SVGIG, per germline (reference sequence). The CDR3 loop is CVGTGVIVDGYTF. The CDR3 DNA is TGTGTGGGGACAGGGGTGATTGTTGATGGCTACACCTTC.

The CDR3 here is CASSYGAGGQPQHF. The CDR3 nucleotides are TGTGCCAGCAGTTACGGGGCAGGGGGACAGCCCCAGCATTTT. The rearrangement uses TRBV6-5 and TRBJ1-5, with 7 bases identical to TRBD1. This CDR3 is 14 amino acids long. V trimming: 2 bases; J trimming: 7 bases; junction bases outside the gene matches: 5. CDR1 and CDR2 (germline): MNHEY, SVGAGI.

This clone was detected a few times. The CDR3 sequence: CASSSSGGNYNEQFF. CDR3 coding DNA: TGTGCCAGCAGCTCTAGCGGGGGGAATTACAATGAGCAGTTCTTC. This chain uses TRBV7-9 with TRBJ2-1; 11 bases map to TRBD2. Per the germline V gene, CDR1 is SEHNR and CDR2 is FQNEAQ (reference sequence). CDR3 length equals 15 residues. The ends lost 4 bases at V and 4 bases at J; junction bases unmatched: 3.

This clone showed up just a few times. The chain combines TRBV9 with TRBJ2-7; 10 nucleotides line up with TRBD2. The CDR3 is 16 residues long. Per germline, CDR1 SGDLS and CDR2 YYNGEE. With V trimmed by 3 bases and J by 2 bases, 8 bases remained unmatched. The DNA for the CDR3 is TGTGCCAGCAGCGCGGCATCTAGCGGGGGTGCCTACGAGCAGTACTTC. This translates into CASSAASSGGAYEQYF.

The gene calls are TRBV4-1 and TRBJ2-5, with TRBD2 matching 8 bases. With V trimmed by 2 bases and J by 4 bases, 6 bases remained unmatched. The germline CDR1 and CDR2 sequences are MGHRA and YSYEKL. This CDR3 is built from 15 residues. CDR3 region: CASSQSGGGAETQYF. The CDR3 DNA is TGCGCCAGCAGCCAAAGCGGGGGTGGGGCAGAGACCCAGTACTTC.

The CDR3 bases are TGTGCCACCAGCAGAGAGACCGGGACTAGCGCAGATACGCAGTATTTT. Its translation is CATSRETGTSADTQYF. This chain links TRBV15 with TRBJ2-3, with 10 bases identical to TRBD2. There are 16 residues in the CDR3. Trimming removed 0 bases from V and 4 bases from J; junction bases left unmatched: 4. Looked up from germline, CDR1 is LNHNV and CDR2 is YYDKDF (reference sequence). The full variable domain, in which reference TRBV15 and TRBJ2-3 provide the parts outside the CDR3, is DAMVIQNPRYQVTQFGKPVTLSCSQTLNHNVMYWYQQKSSQAPKLLFHYYDKDFNNEADTPDNFQSRRPNTSFCFLDIRSPGLGDTAMYLCATSRETGTSADTQYFGPGTRLTVL.

The CDR3 here is CASSHTGYDTEAFF. CDR3 nucleotides: TGTGCCAGCAGTCACACAGGGTATGATACTGAAGCTTTCTTT. J is TRBJ1-1 and V is TRBV2; tentatively, D is TRBD1 (6 bases). The CDR3 sequence is 14 residues long. The germline gives CDR1 SNHLY, CDR2 FYNNEI. The V end was cut by 5 bases, the J end by 5 bases, with 15 bases between.

This rearrangement joins TRBV23-1 to TRBJ2-4; 7 bases line up with TRBD1. TRBV23-1 is an ORF, and what it does is uncertain. V lost 0 bases to trimming and J lost 8 bases; unmatched junction nucleotides: 16. The CDR3 loop spans 18 amino acids. Here the CDR3 DNA reads TGCGCCAGCAGTCAATCGAGGCTGAGGGGGCCTTGTGAGGACATTCAGTACTTC. Translation gives CASSQSRLRGPCEDIQYF.

The V and J genes are TRBV2 and TRBJ2-1; the D is unclear. This CDR3 is 12 amino acids long. V lost 4 bases to trimming and J lost 11 bases, with 12 bases between them. Germline loops: CDR1 SNHLY, CDR2 FYNNEI. CDR3 sequence (DNA): TGTGCCAGCAGTGGCAATAGAGCCCAGCAGTTCTTC. Encoded protein: CASSGNRAQQFF.

The J gene is TRBJ1-4, the V gene TRBV9; D gene unclear. V was clipped by 0 bases and J by 4 bases, with 10 bases between them. The CDR3 covers 15 residues. Germline CDR1 is SGDLS and CDR2 is YYNGEE. The CDR3 nucleotides are TGTGCCAGCAGCGTAGGAACAGCGTATAATGAAAAACTGTTTTTT. The encoded protein is CASSVGTAYNEKLFF.

The sample holds a few counts of this clone. The J gene is TRBJ2-7, the V gene TRBV11-2; perhaps D is TRBD1 or TRBD2 (5 bases each). The V end lost 5 bases, the J end lost 0 bases, and 17 bases lay between the germline ends. Germline V gene data show CDR1 as SGHAT and CDR2 as FQNNGV. The CDR3 is 16 residues long. In DNA form, the CDR3 reads TGTGCCAGCAGCGGAAAATCCCCCGGGACCTCCTACGAGCAGTACTTC. Protein sequence: CASSGKSPGTSYEQYF.

This clone was seen more than once but under ten times. The V and J genes are TRBV10-3 and TRBJ1-3, with D perhaps matching TRBD1 (6 bases). Germline assignment: CDR1 ENHRY and CDR2 SYGVKD. The V gene lost 6 bases and the J gene lost 2 bases, with 8 bases spanning the gap. This CDR3 region has 13 residues. CDR3 sequence reads: CAIRRDTGNTIYF. For the CDR3, the DNA is TGTGCCATCAGACGGGACACTGGAAACACCATATATTTT.

This clone was detected once. The V call is TRBV30, the J call TRBJ2-1, with D hard to call. The CDR3 sequence is 11 residues long. CDR1 is GTSNPN, CDR2 SVGIG, per germline (reference sequence). The V and J ends lost 1 base and 6 bases respectively, with 4 bases between them. The CDR3: CAWSAGNEQFF. Here the CDR3 DNA reads TGTGCCTGGAGTGCTGGCAATGAGCAGTTCTTC.